What follows are 23 T cell receptor beta chains derived from one specimen sequenced in a study of blood T cell repertoires in COVID-19 (dated by TCRdb to the early 2020s). Receptor libraries were prepared by the immunoSEQ multiplex PCR assay. TCRdb's version of the immuneACCESS table is confined to in-frame rearrangements and falls short of the full clone set. An unresolved V gene accounts for under half of the shortfall where checked; the remainder is of unknown origin. In this sample the table shows some 340,000 clones, over 90% of which occur a single time. The ten largest clones add up to around 3.9% of the sample. Sequencing was carried out using PBMCs or T cells enriched from blood (not recorded which). These receptors came from a woman aged 25 to 39 who had been exposed to COVID-19.

The gene calls are TRBV27 and TRBJ2-7; 8 nucleotides line up with TRBD2. Germline V gives CDR1 MNHEY, CDR2 SMNVEV (reference sequence). V trimming: 7 bases; J trimming: 0 bases; junction bases outside the gene matches: 8. The CDR3 covers 15 residues. The CDR3 protein is CASKLSGAISYEQYF. The CDR3, as DNA: TGTGCCAGCAAGCTTAGCGGGGCCATCTCCTACGAGCAGTACTTC.

The gene calls are TRBV6-2 or TRBV6-3 and TRBJ2-1, with 10 bases fitting TRBD2. With 6 bases clipped from V and 4 bases from J, the junction kept 12 bases outside the gene matches. The CDR3 extends over 17 amino acids. Germline V lookup: CDR1 MNHEY, CDR2 SVGEGT. CDR3 nucleotide sequence: TGTGCCAGCAGATACCCGAAGGGACTAGCGCGATACAATGAGCAGTTCTTC. Translation gives CASRYPKGLARYNEQFF.

The chain is built from TRBV6-5 and TRBJ1-2; D perhaps matches TRBD1 (6 bases). Per germline, CDR1 MNHEY and CDR2 SVGAGI. This CDR3 has 15 amino acids. With 5 bases removed from V and 7 bases from J, the gap between germline ends came to 20 bases. This chain's CDR3 is CASSTTRGGFGGYTF. The CDR3 DNA is TGTGCCAGCAGTACTACAAGAGGGGGTTTCGGTGGCTACACCTTC.

The rearrangement links TRBV7-8 to TRBJ2-2; 9 bases map to TRBD2. After removal of 1 base from V and 4 bases from J, the junction contained 10 bases not matched to a gene. Looked up from germline, CDR1 is SGHVS and CDR2 is FQNEAQ. CDR3 size: 18 residues. Here the CDR3 DNA reads TGTGCCAGCAGCTTAGTGTGGGCGGGGGGGGCCAGCACCGGGGAGCTGTTTTTT. Translating it yields CASSLVWAGGASTGELFF. The full variable domain, completed using reference TRBV7-8 and TRBJ2-2, is GAGVSQSPRYKVAKRGQDVALRCDPISGHVSLFWYQQALGQGPEFLTYFQNEAQLDKSGLPSDRFFAERPEGSVSTLKIQRTQQEDSAVYLCASSLVWAGGASTGELFFGEGSRLTVL.

The chain is built from TRBV5-1 and TRBJ2-1; 10 bases align to TRBD2. The length of the CDR3 is 15 residues. In germline, CDR1 is SGHRS, CDR2 YFSETQ. Unmatched junction bases numbered 5, after V lost 4 bases and J lost 4 bases. The CDR3 here is CASSLAGDFYNEQFF. CDR3 sequence (DNA): TGCGCCAGCAGCCTAGCGGGGGACTTTTACAATGAGCAGTTCTTC.

This CDR3 is CASSDRDYEQYF. The CDR3 coding sequence is TGTGCCAGCAGTGACAGGGACTACGAGCAGTACTTC. The chain recombines TRBV6-1 with TRBJ2-7, with D maybe TRBD1 (5 bases). The CDR3 is 12 amino acids. CDR1 is MNHNS and CDR2 is SASEGT in the germline V gene. V was trimmed by 3 bases and J by 3 bases, leaving 6 bases between them.

This clone was detected a few times. At one end, the junction sequence differs from germline, possibly due to a read error. The chain carries TRBV6-5 and TRBJ2-7; TRBD1 agrees at 10 bases. Germline V gene data show CDR1 as MNHEY and CDR2 as SVGAGI. This CDR3 is 13 amino acids long. The CDR3 DNA reads as TGTGCCAGTTCGACAGGGGGCTCCAACGAGCAGTACTTC. Protein product: CASSTGGSNEQYF.

The chain links TRBV2 to TRBJ1-1; possibly TRBD1 for D (5 bases). The V and J ends lost 6 bases and 2 bases respectively, with 10 bases between them. The CDR3 is 13 amino acids. The germline V gene has CDR1 SNHLY and CDR2 FYNNEI. CDR3 residues: CASREQVNTEAFF. In DNA form, the CDR3 reads TGTGCCAGCAGGGAACAGGTAAACACTGAAGCTTTCTTT. The full variable domain, its missing parts supplied by reference TRBV2 and TRBJ1-1, is EPEVTQTPSHQVTQMGQEVILRCVPISNHLYFYWYRQILGQKVEFLVSFYNNEISEKSEIFDDQFSVERPDGSNFTLKIRSTKLEDSAMYFCASREQVNTEAFFGQGTRLTVV.

The V and J genes are TRBV19 and TRBJ2-3; a weak D match, TRBD1 (6 bases). Germline CDR1 is LNHDA and CDR2 is SQIVND (reference sequence). The V end lost 3 bases, the J end lost 6 bases, and 19 bases lay between the germline ends. This CDR3 contains 16 residues. This CDR3 is CASSIGAGEGADTQYF. CDR3 coding DNA: TGTGCCAGTAGTATCGGGGCAGGGGAAGGAGCCGATACGCAGTATTTT.

The CDR3 DNA reads as TGTGCCAGCAGCTATGGACAGGGGAGCTCCTACGAGCAGTACTTC. It yields the protein CASSYGQGSSYEQYF. The gene calls are TRBV3-1 (or the pseudogene TRBV3-2) and TRBJ2-7, with 9 bases lining up with TRBD1. V shed 5 bases and J 0 bases; nucleotides not matched to a gene: 5. The CDR3 has 15 residues. CDR1 is LGHDT, CDR2 YNNKEL, per germline (reference sequence).

The gene calls are TRBV2 and TRBJ1-3; 9 bases line up with TRBD1. The ends lost 5 bases at V and 2 bases at J; junction bases unmatched: 10. CDR1 is SNHLY and CDR2 is FYNNEI in the germline V gene. The CDR3 length is 17 residues. CDR3 coding DNA: TGTGCCAGCAGTCCTTCGGGACAGGGCTGGGCTGGAAACACCATATATTTT. Translated: CASSPSGQGWAGNTIYF.

This clone was detected only once. The chain links TRBV30 to TRBJ1-1, with D possibly being TRBD1 (5 bases). This CDR3 spans 15 amino acids. V was cut by 0 bases and J by 4 bases, with 15 bases left in between. Germline loops: CDR1 GTSNPN, CDR2 SVGIG (reference sequence). The CDR3, as DNA: TGTGCCTGGAGTGTACTCCAGGGATGGTCCACTGAAGCTTTCTTT. Amino acids: CAWSVLQGWSTEAFF.

The V gene is TRBV4-1, the J gene TRBJ1-2, with TRBD1 as a possible D gene (6 bases). The CDR3 has 17 residues. Germline loops: CDR1 MGHRA, CDR2 YSYEKL. The V gene lost 0 bases and the J gene lost 6 bases, with 20 bases spanning the gap. In DNA, the CDR3 is TGCGCCAGCAGCCAAGACACCCGAGCGCCTAAGGGGGATGGCTACACCTTC. It translates to CASSQDTRAPKGDGYTF.

The CDR3 here is CASRPRVSDTEAFF. In DNA form, the CDR3 reads TGTGCCAGCAGGCCCAGGGTCTCGGACACTGAAGCTTTCTTT. The chain employs TRBV6-4 and TRBJ1-1; a possible D gene is TRBD1 (5 bases). With 6 bases removed from V and 3 bases from J, the gap between germline ends came to 14 bases. The germline V gene has CDR1 MRHNA and CDR2 SNTAGT. This CDR3 region has 14 residues.

A note on this clone: The same CDR3 is also encoded by other DNA sequences in this sample. The genes are TRBV18 and TRBJ1-5; 12 bases line up with TRBD1. Germline CDR1 is KGHSH and CDR2 is LQKENI. The CDR3 has 15 amino acids. The V and J ends lost 6 bases and 7 bases, in that order; junction bases with no gene match: 7. CDR3: CASSPGTGGDQPQHF. The CDR3 coding sequence is TGTGCCAGCTCCCCCGGGACAGGGGGCGACCAGCCCCAGCATTTT.

J is TRBJ1-2 and V is TRBV7-2; 8 nucleotides agree with TRBD1. V was pared by 7 bases and J by 6 bases, with 10 bases of the junction left unmatched. The germline V gene encodes CDR1 SGHTA and CDR2 FQGNSA. The CDR3 totals 14 residues. CDR3 loop: CASTEYDRGHGYTF. For the CDR3, the DNA is TGTGCCAGCACGGAATACGACAGGGGCCATGGCTACACCTTC.

In its sample, this clone was seen a few times. The chain couples TRBV21-1 to TRBJ1-1; the table calls TRBD1, which could not be checked here. TRBV21-1 is shown as a pseudogene. This CDR3 region has 15 residues. The CDR3 is CASSSRDRVETEAFF. Written as DNA, the CDR3 is TGTGCCAGCAGCTCCCGGGACAGGGTGGAGACTGAAGCTTTCTTT.

A remark on this clone: Other DNA sequences of this sample code for an identical CDR3. V gene TRBV9 combines with J gene TRBJ1-5; D unclear. Germline V lookup: CDR1 SGDLS, CDR2 YYNGEE. This CDR3 contains 15 residues. V lost 0 bases and J 0 bases, leaving 7 bases between the germline ends. The CDR3 DNA is TGTGCCAGCAGCGTAGGCGGGTCTAGCAATCAGCCCCAGCATTTT. Protein product: CASSVGGSSNQPQHF.

The chain joins TRBV24-1 to TRBJ2-7, with 9 bases fitting TRBD1. Germline V gives CDR1 KGHDR, CDR2 SFDVKD. This CDR3 spans 16 amino acids. Trimming at V came to 4 bases and at J to 2 bases, leaving 8 bases not matched to a gene. CDR3 in DNA: TGTGCCACCAGTGACCCCCGGGACAGGGTCCCCTACGAGCAGTACTTC. Protein: CATSDPRDRVPYEQYF.

V and J are TRBV11-3 and TRBJ2-5; TRBD1 agrees at 7 bases. V shed 4 bases and J 3 bases; nucleotides not matched to a gene: 5. The CDR3 totals 14 residues. Germline CDR1 and CDR2: SGHNT and YENEEA. The CDR3 loop is CASSSAGTEETQYF. The DNA for the CDR3 is TGTGCCAGCAGCTCAGCCGGGACAGAAGAGACCCAGTACTTC.

The J gene is TRBJ2-5, the V gene TRBV6-6; 11 bases are a match to TRBD2. The CDR3 covers 15 residues. Germline V gives CDR1 MNHNY, CDR2 SVGAGI (reference sequence). J was trimmed by 1 base and V by 6 bases; bases with no gene match: 4. The CDR3 DNA is TGTGCCAGCAGCCTAGCGGGGGGAGGCCAAGAGACCCAGTACTTC. It specifies CASSLAGGGQETQYF.

This clone appeared once. The CDR3 DNA follows: TGTGCCAGCAGCGTAGTGCCGGGACAGGGGAATGACTATGGCTACACCTTC. Translating it yields CASSVVPGQGNDYGYTF. The V gene is TRBV9, the J gene TRBJ1-2, with TRBD1 matching over 10 bases. The CDR3 loop spans 17 amino acids. After removal of 0 bases from V and 3 bases from J, the junction contained 8 bases not matched to a gene. Germline values: CDR1 SGDLS, CDR2 YYNGEE.

The rearrangement uses TRBV4-3 and TRBJ2-7; 11 nucleotides line up with TRBD1. There are 15 residues in the CDR3. The trim removed 3 bases at V and 6 bases at J, leaving 7 bases unmatched. CDR1 and CDR2 (germline): LGHNA, YSLEER. DNA for the CDR3: TGCGCCAGCAGCCAGGAGGACAGGGGGCGCGGCGAGCAGTACTTC. Translation: CASSQEDRGRGEQYF.